Here is one T cell receptor (beta chain) with its context. Its target is unknown. This CDR3 is 17 amino acids long. Germline-derived CDR1 and CDR2 are SEHNR and FQNEAQ (reference sequence). The data belong to a study of CXCR3-negative and CXCR3-positive naive CD8 T cells. About the study: Total TRB output reached 150 million or so reads, about 1.5 +/- 0.3 million per library.

Study conclusions and caveats: Memory cells diverged, while naive CXCR3-positive and CXCR3-negative cells had similar TRBV-TRBJ usage. The study found more hydrophobic TRB CDR3s in CXCR3-positive naive cells than in CXCR3-negative naive cells. Cryopreservation partially lowered CXCR3 expression, so most assays used fresh PBMCs.

cDNA libraries for TRB were generated by 5' RACE incorporating UMI labels. TCRdb derives one entry per CDR3 protein from the 5' RACE reads, leaving out DNA. Its table lists around 63,000 distinct CDR3 sequences. The chain recombines TRBV7-9 with TRBJ2-1; TCRdb's D call of TRBD2 is untestable without DNA. Material: naive CXCR3+ CD8+ T cells from blood. The subset was: CD45RO-CCR7+CD27+CD95- naive CD8+ T cells expressing CXCR3 (TNR3+). This clonotype originated in a human donor in good health. Some clones in this sample may be carry-over from other donors' samples. The CDR3 region is CASSLEVAGPLYNEQFF.